The subject of this entry is one T cell receptor beta chain. The antigen remains undetermined. This sample was taken from a study of cytomegalovirus exposure and HLA in healthy donors. The overall study: Some 85 million unique TCRs, all from HLA-typed donors, were included in an early release of the data. Whole-study findings and limits: Three CMV-associated chains were confirmed in vitro to be specific for CMV antigens.

Primers included in the PCR were 60 Vbeta and 13 Jbeta primers. Sequencing was performed with immunoSEQ multiplex PCR; in TCRdb, only in-frame clones are kept and a portion is missing. The data hold fewer than 150,000 clones, with approximately 83% observed a single time. Unrecorded immune exposure was likely among donors, who were nominally healthy when sampled. This TCR derives from a man in his forties or fifties in good health and CMV-seronegative. The sequenced sample was PBMCs.

The CDR3 nucleotides are TGTGCCAGCAGCCCAGGGGGTGTTAGCGTCGGCTATGGCTACACCTTC. Translation gives CASSPGGVSVGYGYTF. The genes are TRBV9 and TRBJ1-2; 7 nucleotides match TRBD1. Per germline, CDR1 SGDLS and CDR2 YYNGEE. Germline trimming cut 4 bases from V and 4 bases from J; bases unmatched to any gene: 13. CDR3 size: 16 residues.